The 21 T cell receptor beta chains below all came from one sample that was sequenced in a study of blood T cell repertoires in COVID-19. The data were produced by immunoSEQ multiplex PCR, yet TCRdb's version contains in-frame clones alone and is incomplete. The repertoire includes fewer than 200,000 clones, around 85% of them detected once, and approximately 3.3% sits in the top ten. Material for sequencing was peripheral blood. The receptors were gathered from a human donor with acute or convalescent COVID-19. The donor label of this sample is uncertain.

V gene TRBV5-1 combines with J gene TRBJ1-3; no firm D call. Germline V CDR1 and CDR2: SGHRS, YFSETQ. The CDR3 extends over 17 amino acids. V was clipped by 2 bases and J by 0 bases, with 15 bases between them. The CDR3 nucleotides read TGCGCCAGCAGCTTTTCGCCGGCGGCAAGCTCTGGAAACACCATATATTTT. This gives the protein CASSFSPAASSGNTIYF. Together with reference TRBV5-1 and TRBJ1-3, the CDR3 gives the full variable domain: KAGVTQTPRYLIKTRGQQVTLSCSPISGHRSVSWYQQTPGQGLQFLFEYFSETQRNKGNFPGRFSGRQFSNSRSEMNVSTLELGDSALYLCASSFSPAASSGNTIYFGEGSWLTVV.

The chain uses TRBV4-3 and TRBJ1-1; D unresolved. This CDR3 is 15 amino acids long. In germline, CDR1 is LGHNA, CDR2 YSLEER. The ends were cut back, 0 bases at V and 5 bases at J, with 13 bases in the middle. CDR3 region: CASSQDSVTKTEAFF. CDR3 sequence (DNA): TGCGCCAGCAGCCAAGATTCAGTTACGAAAACTGAAGCTTTCTTT.

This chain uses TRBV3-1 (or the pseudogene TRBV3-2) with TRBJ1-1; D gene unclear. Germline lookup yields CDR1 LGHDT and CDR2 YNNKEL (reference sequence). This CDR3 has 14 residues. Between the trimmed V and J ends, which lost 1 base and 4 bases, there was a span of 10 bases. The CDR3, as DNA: TGTGCCAGCAGCCAAGGGTGGGCGGGCACTGAAGCTTTCTTT. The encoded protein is CASSQGWAGTEAFF.

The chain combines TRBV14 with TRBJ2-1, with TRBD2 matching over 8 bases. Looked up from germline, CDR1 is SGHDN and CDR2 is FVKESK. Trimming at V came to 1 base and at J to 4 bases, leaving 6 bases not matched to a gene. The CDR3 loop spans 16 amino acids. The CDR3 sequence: CASSQGAGAGYNEQFF. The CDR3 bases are TGTGCCAGCAGCCAAGGAGCGGGAGCGGGATACAATGAGCAGTTCTTC.

DNA of the CDR3: TGTGCCTGGAGGAGGGATAATTCACCCCTCCACTTT. This codes for CAWRRDNSPLHF. The rearrangement joins TRBV30 to TRBJ1-6, with D hard to call. CDR3 length: 12 residues. Germline values: CDR1 GTSNPN, CDR2 SVGIG (reference sequence). V lost 3 bases and J lost 5, with 5 bases in between.

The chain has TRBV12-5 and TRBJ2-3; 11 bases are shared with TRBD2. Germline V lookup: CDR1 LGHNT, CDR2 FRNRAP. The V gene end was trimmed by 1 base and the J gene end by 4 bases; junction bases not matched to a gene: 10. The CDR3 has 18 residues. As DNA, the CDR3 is TGTGCTAGTGGTTTGGGAAAGGCTTTAGCGGGGGGGCCAGATACGCAGTATTTT. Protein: CASGLGKALAGGPDTQYF.

CDR3 DNA: TGTGCCAGCAGGGCCGGCGGGTTGACTGAAGCTTTCTTT. Amino acids: CASRAGGLTEAFF. The V and J genes are TRBV6-5 and TRBJ1-1; D is uncertain. The ends were cut back, 6 bases at V and 5 bases at J, with 13 bases in the middle. The CDR3 has 13 residues. The germline V gene encodes CDR1 MNHEY and CDR2 SVGAGI.

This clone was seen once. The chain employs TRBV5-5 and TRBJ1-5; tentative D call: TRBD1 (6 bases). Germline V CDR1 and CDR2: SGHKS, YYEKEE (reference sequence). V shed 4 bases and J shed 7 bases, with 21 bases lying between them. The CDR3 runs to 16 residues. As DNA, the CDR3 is TGTGCCAGCAGCCGACAATGGGATCAGGGGCCACAGCCCCAGCATTTT. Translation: CASSRQWDQGPQPQHF.

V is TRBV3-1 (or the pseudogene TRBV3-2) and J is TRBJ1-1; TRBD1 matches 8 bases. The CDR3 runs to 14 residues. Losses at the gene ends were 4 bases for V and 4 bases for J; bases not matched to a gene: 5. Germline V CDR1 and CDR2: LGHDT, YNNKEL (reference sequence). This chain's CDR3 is CASSRQGITTEAFF. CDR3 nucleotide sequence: TGTGCCAGCAGCCGACAGGGGATCACCACTGAAGCTTTCTTT.

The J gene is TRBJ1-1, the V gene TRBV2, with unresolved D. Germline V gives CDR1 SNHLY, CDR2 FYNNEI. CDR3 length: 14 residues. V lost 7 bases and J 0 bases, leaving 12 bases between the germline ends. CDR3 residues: CASMGGQMNTEAFF. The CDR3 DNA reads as TGTGCCAGCATGGGTGGGCAGATGAACACTGAAGCTTTCTTT.

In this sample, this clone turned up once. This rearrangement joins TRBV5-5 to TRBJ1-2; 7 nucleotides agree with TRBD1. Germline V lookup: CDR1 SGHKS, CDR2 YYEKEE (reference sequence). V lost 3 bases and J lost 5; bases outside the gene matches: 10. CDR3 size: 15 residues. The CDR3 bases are TGTGCCAGCAGCTCACGACAGGGCGACAATTATGGCTACACCTTC. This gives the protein CASSSRQGDNYGYTF.

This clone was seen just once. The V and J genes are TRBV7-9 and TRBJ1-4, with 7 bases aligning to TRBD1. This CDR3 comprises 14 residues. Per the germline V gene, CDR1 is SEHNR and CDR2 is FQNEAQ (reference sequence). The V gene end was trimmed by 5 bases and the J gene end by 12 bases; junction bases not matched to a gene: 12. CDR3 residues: CASSATGDNGELFF. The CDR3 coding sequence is TGTGCCAGCAGCGCAACAGGGGACAATGGGGAACTGTTTTTT.

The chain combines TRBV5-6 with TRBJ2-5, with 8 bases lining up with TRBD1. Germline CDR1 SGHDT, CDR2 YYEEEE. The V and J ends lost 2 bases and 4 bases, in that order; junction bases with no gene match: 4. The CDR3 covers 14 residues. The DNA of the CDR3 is TGTGCCAGCAGCTTTCCCGACAGGGGAGAGACCCAGTACTTC. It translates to CASSFPDRGETQYF.

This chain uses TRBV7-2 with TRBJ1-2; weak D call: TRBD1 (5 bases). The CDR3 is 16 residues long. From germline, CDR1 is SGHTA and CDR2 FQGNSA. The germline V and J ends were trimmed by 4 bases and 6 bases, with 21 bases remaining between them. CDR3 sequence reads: CASSSVNGRASDGYTF. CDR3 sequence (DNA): TGTGCCAGCAGCTCCGTTAACGGCAGGGCGAGCGATGGCTACACCTTC.

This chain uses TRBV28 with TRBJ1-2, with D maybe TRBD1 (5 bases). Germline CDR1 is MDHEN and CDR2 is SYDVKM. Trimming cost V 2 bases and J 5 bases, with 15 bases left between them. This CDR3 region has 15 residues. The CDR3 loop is CASSLGGQGLYGYTF. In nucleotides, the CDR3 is TGTGCCAGCAGTTTAGGCGGCCAGGGACTGTATGGCTACACCTTC.

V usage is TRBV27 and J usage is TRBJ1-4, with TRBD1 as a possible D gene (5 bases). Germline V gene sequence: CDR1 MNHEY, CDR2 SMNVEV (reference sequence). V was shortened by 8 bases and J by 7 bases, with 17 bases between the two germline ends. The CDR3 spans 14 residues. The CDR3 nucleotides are TGTGCCAGCCATGGGGCAGGGATGGGTGAAAAACTGTTTTTT. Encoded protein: CASHGAGMGEKLFF.

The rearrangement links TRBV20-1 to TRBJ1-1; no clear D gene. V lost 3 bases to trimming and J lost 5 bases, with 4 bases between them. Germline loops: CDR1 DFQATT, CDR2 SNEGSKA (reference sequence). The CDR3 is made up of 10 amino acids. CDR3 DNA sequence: TGCAGTGCTAGTCATACTGAAGCTTTCTTT. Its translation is CSASHTEAFF.

The CDR3 is CASSLEGSRETQYF. The CDR3, as DNA: TGTGCCAGCAGCTTAGAAGGTAGCCGGGAGACCCAGTACTTC. This sequence joins TRBV11-3 and TRBJ2-5; D remains unclear. The CDR3 totals 14 residues. V was shortened by 0 bases and J by 5 bases, with 10 bases between the two germline ends. The V gene's germline CDR1 is SGHNT and CDR2 YENEEA.

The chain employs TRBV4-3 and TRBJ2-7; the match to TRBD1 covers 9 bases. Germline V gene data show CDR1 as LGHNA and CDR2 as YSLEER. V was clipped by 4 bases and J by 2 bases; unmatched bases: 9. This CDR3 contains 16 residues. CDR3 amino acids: CASSLNPGQGAYEQYF. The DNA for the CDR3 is TGCGCCAGCAGCCTTAACCCGGGACAGGGCGCCTACGAGCAGTACTTC.

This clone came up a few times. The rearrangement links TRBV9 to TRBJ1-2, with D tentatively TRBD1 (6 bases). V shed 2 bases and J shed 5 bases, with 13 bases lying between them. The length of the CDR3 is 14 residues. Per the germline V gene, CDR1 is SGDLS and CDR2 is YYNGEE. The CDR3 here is CASSVVGGPYGYTF. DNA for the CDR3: TGTGCCAGCAGCGTCGTCGGGGGGCCATATGGCTACACCTTC.

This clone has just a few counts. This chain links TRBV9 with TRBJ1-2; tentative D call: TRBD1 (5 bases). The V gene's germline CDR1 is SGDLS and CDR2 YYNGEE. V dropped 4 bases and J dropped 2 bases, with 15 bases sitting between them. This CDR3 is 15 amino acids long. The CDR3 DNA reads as TGTGCCAGCAGCAGGATAGGGGCTGGGAACTATGGCTACACCTTC. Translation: CASSRIGAGNYGYTF.